This entry concerns a single TCR beta chain. The target antigen is unknown. Oncomine TCR Beta short-read sequencing was applied to DNA from cultured CD4+ T cells. TCRdb ran MiXCR on the PCR reads and lists one entry per CDR3 protein. The sample yields under 20,000 distinct CDR3 sequences, about 51% seen once. This sample was taken from a study of vaccination and CD4 T cells after COVID-19. Study background: Blood was drawn a median around 70 days post second dose, range 14 to 241. Overlapping SARS-CoV-2, HCoV-NL63, HCoV-OC43 and HCoV-229E spike peptides were used to stimulate cells.

V lost 4 bases and J lost 2, with 15 bases in between. There are 15 residues in the CDR3. Germline V gives CDR1 MNHNS, CDR2 SASEGT. The time point: late sampling 161 to 241 days after vaccination in a few convalescent patients. Treatment in this sample: 10-day PBMC culture with coronavirus spike peptide pools or control peptides (ViraFEST assay). PBMC cultures, at 1.5 million to 2.5 million cells per well, received 10 IU/ml IL-2 and about 9.3 ug/ml peptide pools. This clonotype originated in a human donor who had recovered from COVID-19. This chain uses TRBV6-1 with TRBJ2-7, with a tentative D call TRBD1 (6 bases). The specimen was CD4+ T cells from blood, cultured in vitro, collected about 7 months after SARS-CoV-2 vaccination. The CDR3 loop is CASSVWGRFAYEQYF. CDR3 coding DNA: TGTGCCAGCAGTGTTTGGGGGCGATTCGCCTACGAGCAGTACTTC.